This T cell receptor beta chain was identified in a study of OX40 agonist ivuxolimab in advanced cancers. Findings and limits, study-wide: Researchers report that CD8+ T cells had, on average, more expanded clones than CD4+.

Researchers took blood at baseline, on cycle 4 day 1, and on cycle 7 day 1. For this clone: Antigen: not known.

Produced via immunoSEQ multiplex PCR; TCRdb's table is partial and in-frame only. The profile shows tens of thousands of clones, approximately 90% of them singletons. This TCR was sampled from an adult with an advanced solid tumor such as melanoma, head and neck, liver or kidney cancer. Sequenced material: CD4+ or CD8+ T cells sorted from blood, taken in a trial of the OX40 agonist ivuxolimab.

The CDR3 DNA is TGTGCCAGCAGCCACCTGGTAGCGGGAGGCTACCAAGAGACCCAGTACTTC. Translated, it gives CASSHLVAGGYQETQYF. The rearrangement links TRBV2 to TRBJ2-5, with 10 bases aligning to TRBD2. V lost 6 bases and J lost 0; bases outside the gene matches: 10. The CDR3 runs 17 residues. Germline CDR1 and CDR2: SNHLY and FYNNEI.